The rows below give T cell receptor beta chains drawn from one sample of a study of blood T cell repertoires in COVID-19. TCRdb's table, derived via immunoSEQ multiplex PCR, lists solely in-frame clones and lacks some. The repertoire has around 100,000 clones, 91% of them found once; the top ten carry about 4%. The sequenced material came from peripheral blood. All receptors derive from a man younger than 35 with acute or convalescent COVID-19. CDR3s include the opening cysteine and the closing phenylalanine or tryptophan. The D gene is left open where the match is weak. For some rows the clone size is stated as once, few or many, or as a class when expanded; others skip it.

D gene: -; V gene: TRBV18; clone size: -; J gene: TRBJ2-3; CDR3 protein: CASSPRQGNTDTQYF; CDR3 DNA: TGTGCCAGCTCACCCCGTCAGGGTAACACAGATACGCAGTATTTT
D gene: TRBD2; V gene: TRBV5-6; clone size: -; J gene: TRBJ2-3; CDR3 protein: CASSRTLAGTDTQYF; CDR3 DNA: TGTGCCAGCAGCCGCACCCTAGCGGGCACAGATACGCAGTATTTT
D gene: -; V gene: TRBV19; clone size: -; J gene: TRBJ2-1; CDR3 protein: CASSYQSSYSNEQFF; CDR3 DNA: TGTGCCAGTAGTTATCAGAGTAGCTATTCTAATGAGCAGTTCTTC
D gene: TRBD1; V gene: TRBV11-2; clone size: -; J gene: TRBJ2-7; CDR3 protein: CASSLDWDREYEQYF; CDR3 DNA: TGTGCCAGCAGCTTAGACTGGGACAGAGAGTACGAGCAGTACTTC
D gene: TRBD1; V gene: TRBV18; clone size: -; J gene: TRBJ1-6; CDR3 protein: CASSTTGSDNSPLHF; CDR3 DNA: TGTGCCAGCTCAACGACAGGGAGTGATAATTCACCCCTCCACTTT
D gene: TRBD1; V gene: TRBV19; clone size: once; J gene: TRBJ1-1; CDR3 protein: CASNPGGGWTEAFF; CDR3 DNA: TGTGCCAGTAACCCAGGGGGCGGGTGGACTGAAGCTTTCTTT
D gene: -; V gene: TRBV5-1; clone size: -; J gene: TRBJ2-2; CDR3 protein: CASGLTGTNTGELFF; CDR3 DNA: TGCGCCAGCGGGTTAACAGGAACGAACACCGGGGAGCTGTTTTTT
D gene: -; V gene: TRBV7-8; clone size: -; J gene: TRBJ2-2; CDR3 protein: CASSPPGGNTGELFF; CDR3 DNA: TGTGCCAGCAGCCCTCCCGGGGGGAACACCGGGGAGCTGTTTTTT
D gene: -; V gene: TRBV5-8; clone size: -; J gene: TRBJ2-6; CDR3 protein: CASTLAGANVLTF; CDR3 DNA: TGTGCCAGCACCCTAGCAGGGGCCAACGTCCTGACTTTC
D gene: TRBD1; V gene: TRBV2; clone size: -; J gene: TRBJ1-2; CDR3 protein: CASSSTGGNNYGYTF; CDR3 DNA: TGTGCCAGCAGTTCTACAGGGGGCAACAACTATGGCTACACCTTC
D gene: -; V gene: TRBV18; clone size: -; J gene: TRBJ1-2; CDR3 protein: CASSRGGGYTF; CDR3 DNA: TGTGCCAGCTCAAGGGGAGGGGGCTACACCTTC
D gene: -; V gene: TRBV6-5; clone size: few; J gene: TRBJ1-1; CDR3 protein: CASSYSSTTVTEAFF; CDR3 DNA: TGTGCCAGCAGTTACTCGTCCACGACAGTTACTGAAGCTTTCTTT
D gene: TRBD2; V gene: TRBV9; clone size: once; J gene: TRBJ2-7; CDR3 protein: CASSDHLAGATYEQYF; CDR3 DNA: TGTGCCAGCAGCGACCACCTAGCGGGGGCCACCTACGAGCAGTACTTC
D gene: -; V gene: TRBV27; clone size: -; J gene: TRBJ1-1; CDR3 protein: CASSFSSLNTEAFF; CDR3 DNA: TGTGCCAGCAGTTTTTCCAGTCTGAACACTGAAGCTTTCTTT
D gene: TRBD2; V gene: TRBV5-1; clone size: -; J gene: TRBJ2-3; CDR3 protein: CASSSWSSGALDTQYF; CDR3 DNA: TGCGCCAGCAGCTCATGGAGTAGCGGGGCTCTAGATACGCAGTATTTT
D gene: TRBD1; V gene: TRBV7-6; clone size: -; J gene: TRBJ1-4; CDR3 protein: CASSRTGDTNEKLFF; CDR3 DNA: TGTGCCAGCAGTCGTACAGGGGACACTAATGAAAAACTGTTTTTT
D gene: TRBD1; V gene: TRBV5-6; clone size: -; J gene: TRBJ1-1; CDR3 protein: CASSQTGVNTEAFF; CDR3 DNA: TGTGCCAGCAGCCAGACAGGGGTGAACACTGAAGCTTTCTTT
D gene: -; V gene: TRBV3-1/TRBV3-2; clone size: -; J gene: TRBJ2-5; CDR3 protein: CASSQEEGGGETQYF; CDR3 DNA: TGTGCCAGCAGCCAAGAAGAGGGAGGAGGAGAGACCCAGTACTTC
D gene: TRBD1; V gene: TRBV6-5; clone size: -; J gene: TRBJ1-2; CDR3 protein: CASSYIRTGGSYGYTF; CDR3 DNA: TGTGCCAGCAGTTACATAAGGACAGGGGGATCCTATGGCTACACCTTC
D gene: -; V gene: TRBV24-1; clone size: -; J gene: TRBJ2-2; CDR3 protein: CATSAGISGELFF; CDR3 DNA: TGTGCCACCAGCGCAGGGATCTCCGGGGAGCTGTTTTTT
D gene: -; V gene: TRBV5-6; clone size: -; J gene: TRBJ1-2; CDR3 protein: CASSLSQKRSYTF; CDR3 DNA: TGTGCCAGCAGCTTGTCACAGAAACGGAGCTACACCTTC
D gene: TRBD2; V gene: TRBV7-6; clone size: once; J gene: TRBJ2-1; CDR3 protein: CASSPVAGGLYNEQFF; CDR3 DNA: TGTGCCAGCAGCCCTGTCGCGGGAGGACTATACAATGAGCAGTTCTTC
D gene: TRBD2; V gene: TRBV5-1; clone size: -; J gene: TRBJ2-7; CDR3 protein: CASSLGTSGITYEQYF; CDR3 DNA: TGCGCCAGCAGCTTGGGGACTAGCGGGATCACCTACGAGCAGTACTTC
D gene: -; V gene: TRBV7-9; clone size: -; J gene: TRBJ1-6; CDR3 protein: CASSFETYGSPLHF; CDR3 DNA: TGTGCCAGCAGCTTTGAGACTTATGGATCACCCCTCCACTTT
D gene: -; V gene: TRBV9; clone size: -; J gene: TRBJ2-5; CDR3 protein: CASSVGDHDETQYF; CDR3 DNA: TGTGCCAGCAGCGTGGGAGATCACGATGAGACCCAGTACTTC
D gene: TRBD2; V gene: TRBV19; clone size: few; J gene: TRBJ2-2; CDR3 protein: CASSTRGGLNTGELFF; CDR3 DNA: TGTGCCAGTAGTACCCGGGGGGGACTCAACACCGGGGAGCTGTTTTTT
D gene: TRBD1; V gene: TRBV9; clone size: -; J gene: TRBJ2-2; CDR3 protein: CASSAWTGMNTGELFF; CDR3 DNA: TGTGCCAGCAGCGCTTGGACAGGGATGAACACCGGGGAGCTGTTTTTT
D gene: TRBD1; V gene: TRBV6-4; clone size: -; J gene: TRBJ1-2; CDR3 protein: CASSDSILAWTGGFRYGYTF; CDR3 DNA: TGTGCCAGCAGTGACTCGATCCTCGCCTGGACAGGGGGCTTTCGCTATGGCTACACCTTC
D gene: -; V gene: TRBV14; clone size: -; J gene: TRBJ1-2; CDR3 protein: CASSQGTGHGGTF; CDR3 DNA: TGTGCCAGCAGCCAAGGAACCGGACACGGAGGGACCTTC